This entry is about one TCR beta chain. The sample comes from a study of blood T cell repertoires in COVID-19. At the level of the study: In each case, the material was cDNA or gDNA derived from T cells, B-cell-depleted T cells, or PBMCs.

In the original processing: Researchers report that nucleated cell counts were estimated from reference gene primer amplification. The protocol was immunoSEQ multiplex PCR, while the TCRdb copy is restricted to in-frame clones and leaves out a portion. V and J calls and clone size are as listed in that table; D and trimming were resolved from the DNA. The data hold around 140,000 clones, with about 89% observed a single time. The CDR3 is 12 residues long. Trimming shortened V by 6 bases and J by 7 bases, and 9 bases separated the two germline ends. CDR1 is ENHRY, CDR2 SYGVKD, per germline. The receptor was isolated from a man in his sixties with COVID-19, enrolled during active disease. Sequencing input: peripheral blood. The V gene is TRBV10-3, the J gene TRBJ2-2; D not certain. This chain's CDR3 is CAIRENHGELFF. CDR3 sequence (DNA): TGTGCCATCAGGGAGAATCACGGGGAGCTGTTTTTT.